A selection of T cell receptor beta chains follows, all from one sample in a study of T-cell memory formation after mild COVID-19. TCRdb reprocessed the 5' RACE reads via MiXCR and lists one record per CDR3 protein. The sample shows around 440,000 distinct CDR3 sequences, 15% to 20% of them seen only once. Material for sequencing was PBMCs or a T cell subset sorted from them (not recorded which). The receptors were sampled from an adult woman who had mild COVID-19 (a few samples of this study predate the infection). Cell type and time point are not known. Both conserved end residues are part of each CDR3. The D gene is left open where the match is weak. Clone size, where shown, is once, few, many, or a class for clones that have expanded.

size: few; J: TRBJ1-4; D: NA; V: TRBV12-3/TRBV12-4; CDR3: CASSFRGAPLFF; DNA: TGTGCCAGCAGTTTCCGGGGGGCCCCACTGTTTTTT
size: many; J: TRBJ2-5; D: TRBD2; V: TRBV11-2; CDR3: CASSSVAAGLAGETPYF; DNA: TGTGCCAGCAGCTCAGTGGCCGCGGGACTAGCGGGAGAAACCCCCTACTTC
size: once; J: TRBJ1-5; D: NA; V: TRBV30; CDR3: CAFNRVGQPQHF; DNA: TGTGCCTTTAACAGGGTTGGTCAGCCCCAGCATTTT
size: few; J: TRBJ2-3; D: NA; V: TRBV20-1; CDR3: CSAPIPASTDTQYF; DNA: TGCAGTGCACCGATCCCCGCCTCCACAGATACGCAGTATTTT
size: few; J: TRBJ1-6; D: NA; V: TRBV12-3/TRBV12-4; CDR3: CASRNIRGEGVSRSLHF; DNA: TGTGCCAGCAGGAACATACGGGGGGAAGGGGTAAGCAGGTCCCTCCACTTT
size: few; J: TRBJ2-3; D: NA; V: TRBV11-2; CDR3: CASSWAGPSTDTQYF; DNA: TGTGCCAGCAGCTGGGCGGGTCCAAGCACAGATACGCAGTATTTT
size: few; J: TRBJ2-3; D: TRBD2; V: TRBV7-3; CDR3: CASSYGLAGGPGTDTQYF; DNA: TGTGCCAGCAGCTACGGACTAGCGGGAGGGCCGGGCACAGATACGCAGTATTTT
size: NA; J: TRBJ1-2; D: TRBD1; V: TRBV19; CDR3: CASTRGGAYGYTF; DNA: TGTGCCAGTACTAGAGGGGGCGCCTATGGCTACACCTTC
size: NA; J: TRBJ2-3; D: NA; V: TRBV12-3/TRBV12-4; CDR3: CASIAKGAQYF; DNA: TGTGCCAGCATCGCCAAAGGAGCGCAGTATTTT
size: many; J: TRBJ2-7; D: TRBD1; V: TRBV12-3/TRBV12-4; CDR3: CASSLSTGTGEDEQYF; DNA: TGTGCCAGCAGTTTGAGTACCGGGACAGGGGAGGACGAGCAGTACTTC
size: few; J: TRBJ2-5; D: TRBD1; V: TRBV3-1; CDR3: CASSQDAVGTGQFF; DNA: TGTGCCAGCAGCCAAGACGCTGTCGGGACAGGGCAATTCTTC
size: NA; J: TRBJ1-1; D: TRBD1; V: TRBV15; CDR3: CATSRDLGVSRGETEAFF; DNA: TGTGCCACCAGCAGAGATCTCGGGGTATCCAGGGGGGAAACTGAAGCTTTCTTT
size: NA; J: TRBJ2-2; D: NA; V: TRBV3-1; CDR3: CASSPETLNWELFF; DNA: TGTGCCAGCAGCCCCGAGACCTTGAACTGGGAGCTGTTTTTT
size: few; J: TRBJ2-7; D: NA; V: TRBV18; CDR3: CASSPGTQDYEQYF; DNA: TGTGCCAGCTCCCCCGGGACACAGGACTACGAGCAGTACTTC
size: NA; J: TRBJ2-7; D: NA; V: TRBV29-1; CDR3: CSVADTYEQYF; DNA: TGCAGCGTTGCTGACACCTACGAGCAGTACTTC
size: many; J: TRBJ2-7; D: NA; V: TRBV6-6; CDR3: CASSHNRGRSPEQYF; DNA: TGTGCCAGCAGTCACAACCGGGGACGGTCCCCCGAGCAGTACTTC
size: once; J: TRBJ2-3; D: NA; V: TRBV4-3; CDR3: CASSQDLMAGPATDTQYF; DNA: TGCGCCAGCAGCCAAGATCTGATGGCGGGTCCAGCAACAGATACGCAGTATTTT
size: NA; J: TRBJ2-3; D: NA; V: TRBV4-2; CDR3: CASSQEEGTDTQYF; DNA: TGTGCCAGCAGCCAAGAGGAGGGCACAGATACGCAGTATTTT
size: once; J: TRBJ2-2; D: NA; V: TRBV18; CDR3: CASSPSSRNTGEMFF; DNA: TGTGCCAGCTCACCGTCGAGCAGGAACACCGGGGAGATGTTTTTT
size: few; J: TRBJ1-3; D: NA; V: TRBV14; CDR3: CASSHWDNGNTIYF; DNA: TGTGCCAGCAGCCATTGGGACAATGGAAACACCATATATTTT
size: NA; J: TRBJ2-5; D: NA; V: TRBV11-2; CDR3: CASSLEYGQETQYF; DNA: TGTGCCAGCAGCTTAGAATACGGGCAAGAGACCCAGTACTTC
size: many; J: TRBJ2-1; D: NA; V: TRBV7-7; CDR3: CASSLAPRDEQFF; DNA: TGTGCTAGCAGCTTAGCGCCCAGGGATGAGCAGTTCTTC
size: few; J: TRBJ2-6; D: NA; V: TRBV11-2; CDR3: CASSKTTTLSGANVLTF; DNA: TGTGCCAGCAGCAAGACTACGACTCTTTCTGGGGCCAACGTCCTGACTTTC
size: few; J: TRBJ1-2; D: NA; V: TRBV5-1; CDR3: CASSPPGGYGTGYTF; DNA: TGCGCCAGCAGCCCCCCAGGAGGGTATGGAACTGGCTACACCTTC
size: few; J: TRBJ1-6; D: NA; V: TRBV5-1; CDR3: CASSLERSPLHF; DNA: TGCGCCAGCAGCTTGGAGCGGTCACCCCTCCACTTT
size: NA; J: TRBJ1-1; D: NA; V: TRBV7-9; CDR3: CASTPKGGVEAFF; DNA: TGTGCCAGCACCCCGAAGGGTGGGGTTGAAGCTTTCTTT
size: few; J: TRBJ2-7; D: NA; V: TRBV12-3/TRBV12-4; CDR3: CASSLGGVWEQYF; DNA: TGTGCCAGCAGTTTAGGAGGGGTGTGGGAGCAGTACTTC
size: few; J: TRBJ2-3; D: NA; V: TRBV5-1; CDR3: CASSNSGTYSTDTQYF; DNA: TGCGCCAGCAGCAACTCGGGGACCTATAGCACAGATACGCAGTATTTT
size: few; J: TRBJ2-5; D: TRBD2; V: TRBV6-2/TRBV6-3; CDR3: CASSYSASGTETQYF; DNA: TGTGCCAGCAGTTACTCGGCTAGCGGGACTGAGACCCAGTACTTC
size: few; J: TRBJ1-1; D: NA; V: TRBV12-3/TRBV12-4; CDR3: CASRPYGENTEAFF; DNA: TGTGCCAGCAGACCCTATGGGGAGAACACTGAAGCTTTCTTT
size: few; J: TRBJ1-2; D: NA; V: TRBV4-1; CDR3: CASSHPTGAIYGYTF; DNA: TGCGCCAGCAGCCATCCTACGGGGGCGATCTATGGCTACACCTTC
size: few; J: TRBJ2-5; D: NA; V: TRBV29-1; CDR3: CSVIPLLAGVAQETQYF; DNA: TGCAGCGTTATTCCGCTTCTTGCAGGGGTGGCCCAAGAGACCCAGTACTTC
size: NA; J: TRBJ2-6; D: TRBD2; V: TRBV7-2; CDR3: CATPVAGFSGANVLTF; DNA: TGTGCCACCCCAGTAGCGGGCTTCTCTGGGGCCAACGTCCTGACTTTC
size: NA; J: TRBJ2-7; D: TRBD2; V: TRBV27; CDR3: CASKLGTSASRQYF; DNA: TGTGCCAGCAAATTGGGGACTAGCGCGTCTAGGCAGTACTTC
size: NA; J: TRBJ1-3; D: NA; V: TRBV11-3; CDR3: CASSLDMAGNTIYF; DNA: TGTGCCAGCAGCTTAGACATGGCTGGAAACACCATATATTTT
size: NA; J: TRBJ2-3; D: TRBD1; V: TRBV20-1; CDR3: CSMGQGVTDTQYF; DNA: TGCAGTATGGGACAGGGAGTCACAGATACGCAGTATTTT
size: NA; J: TRBJ2-5; D: TRBD2; V: TRBV18; CDR3: CASSQGLMEPLSAETQYF; DNA: TGTGCCAGCTCACAGGGACTAATGGAGCCCCTGAGTGCGGAGACCCAGTACTTC
size: NA; J: TRBJ2-3; D: NA; V: TRBV6-5; CDR3: CASSPWTALDGDTQYF; DNA: TGTGCCAGCAGCCCTTGGACAGCCCTCGATGGGGATACGCAGTATTTT
size: few; J: TRBJ1-2; D: NA; V: TRBV11-2; CDR3: CASRSTWVPGGYTF; DNA: TGTGCCAGCAGATCGACTTGGGTGCCGGGGGGCTACACCTTC
size: many; J: TRBJ2-2; D: NA; V: TRBV12-3/TRBV12-4; CDR3: CASSFHGELFF; DNA: TGTGCCAGCAGTTTCCACGGGGAGCTGTTTTTT
size: NA; J: TRBJ1-2; D: TRBD1; V: TRBV29-1; CDR3: CSVSGGRDYGYTF; DNA: TGCAGCGTCTCAGGGGGCCGGGACTATGGCTACACCTTC
size: NA; J: TRBJ2-5; D: NA; V: TRBV7-3; CDR3: CASSLGLVGNQETQYF; DNA: TGTGCCAGCAGCTTAGGTCTCGTGGGAAACCAAGAGACCCAGTACTTC
size: once; J: TRBJ1-5; D: NA; V: TRBV2; CDR3: CASSEGRVSNQPQHF; DNA: TGTGCCAGCAGTGAGGGCAGGGTTAGCAATCAGCCCCAGCATTTT